This T cell receptor (beta chain) was sequenced in a study of immune characterization of retroperitoneal liposarcoma. TCRdb called the PCR reads again in MiXCR, with one record for every CDR3 protein. The top ten clones hold approximately 7.4% of a sample with about 19,000 distinct CDR3 sequences, 35% to 45% of them seen once. This clonotype was counted once. V dropped 0 bases and J dropped 0 bases, with 9 bases sitting between them. Per the germline V gene, CDR1 is MNHEY and CDR2 is SMNVEV (reference sequence). The CDR3 is 16 residues long. The J gene is TRBJ2-1, the V gene TRBV27; no firm D call. This receptor was obtained from a male donor with retroperitoneal liposarcoma. Sequenced input: blood. The DNA of the CDR3 is TGTGCCAGCAGTTTATCGGGGTTAAGCTCCTACAATGAGCAGTTCTTC. Its protein is CASSLSGLSSYNEQFF.